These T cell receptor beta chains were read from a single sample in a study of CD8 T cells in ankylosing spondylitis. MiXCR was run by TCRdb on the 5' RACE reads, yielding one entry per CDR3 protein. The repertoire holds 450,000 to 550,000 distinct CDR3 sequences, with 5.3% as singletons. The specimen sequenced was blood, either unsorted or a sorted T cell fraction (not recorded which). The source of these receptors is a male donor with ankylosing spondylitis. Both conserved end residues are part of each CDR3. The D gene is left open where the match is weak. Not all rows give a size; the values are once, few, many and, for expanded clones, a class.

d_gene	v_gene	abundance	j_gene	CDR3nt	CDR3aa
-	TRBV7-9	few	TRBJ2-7	TGTGCCAGCAGCTTAGGGACAGCTCCCTACGAGCAGTACTTC	CASSLGTAPYEQYF
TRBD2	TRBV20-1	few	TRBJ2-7	TGCAGTGCCTTTACGGGCGGGAGTGTCGGGGAGCAGTACTTC	CSAFTGGSVGEQYF
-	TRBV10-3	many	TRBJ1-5	TGTGCCATCAGTTCTCGACAGGTCAATCAGCCCCAGCATTTT	CAISSRQVNQPQHF
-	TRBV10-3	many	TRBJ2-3	TGTGCCATCAGTGAGCCACGACAGGATAGGGGCACAGATACGCAGTATTTT	CAISEPRQDRGTDTQYF
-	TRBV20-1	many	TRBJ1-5	TGCAGTGCTAGAGGTCAGGGGAAAATACTTCCCCAGCATTTT	CSARGQGKILPQHF
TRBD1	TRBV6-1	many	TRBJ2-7	TGTGCCAGCGTCCATGGGACAGGGGCCTACGAGCAGTACTTC	CASVHGTGAYEQYF
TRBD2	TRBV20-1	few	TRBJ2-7	TGCAGTGCTAGTCCGACTAGCGGGAGTGGCAGCGAGCAGTACTTC	CSASPTSGSGSEQYF
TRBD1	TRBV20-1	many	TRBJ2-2	TGCAGTGCTTGGACAGGGAACACCGGGGAGCTGTTTTTT	CSAWTGNTGELFF
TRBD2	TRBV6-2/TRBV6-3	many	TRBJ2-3	TGTGCCAGCAGTTACGCTAGCGGGAGTTATGCAGATACGCAGTATTTT	CASSYASGSYADTQYF
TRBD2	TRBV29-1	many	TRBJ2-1	TGCAGCGTGCTCGGAGGGAGCGGGGGGAAGTTGATGCATGAGCAGTTCTTC	CSVLGGSGGKLMHEQFF
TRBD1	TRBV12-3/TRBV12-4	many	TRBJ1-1	TGTGCCAGCAGTTTAAAGGGGGCGTTGAACACTGAAGCTTTCTTT	CASSLKGALNTEAFF
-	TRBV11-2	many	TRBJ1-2	TGTGCCAGCAGCTTAGGCTATACAGGAGCCTATGGCTACACCTTC	CASSLGYTGAYGYTF
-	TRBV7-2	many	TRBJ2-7	TGTGCCAGCAGCTCTTTCGGACGGTCCTACGAGCAGTACTTC	CASSSFGRSYEQYF
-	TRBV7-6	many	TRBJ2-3	TGTGCCAGCAGCCGTCGGGGGGCCACAGATACGCAGTATTTT	CASSRRGATDTQYF
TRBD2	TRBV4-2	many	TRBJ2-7	TGTGCCAGCAGCCAACTAGCGGGGGGGCCCTACGAGCAGTACTTC	CASSQLAGGPYEQYF
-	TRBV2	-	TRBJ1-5	TGTGCCAGCACCCCTACACTGAAGAATCAGCCCCAGCATTTT	CASTPTLKNQPQHF
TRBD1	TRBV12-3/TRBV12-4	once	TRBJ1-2	TGTGCCAGCAGTTCTTTGGTTACAGGGGAGATTGGTGGTAGCTATGGCTACACCTTC	CASSSLVTGEIGGSYGYTF
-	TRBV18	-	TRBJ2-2	TGTGCCAGCTCACCACGACCGGGGTCCGGGGAGCTGTTTTTT	CASSPRPGSGELFF
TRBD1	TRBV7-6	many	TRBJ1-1	TGTGCCAGCAGCCCACATCAGACAGGGTATGTTCGTTCCACTGAAGCTTTCTTT	CASSPHQTGYVRSTEAFF
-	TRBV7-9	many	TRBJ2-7	TGTGCCAGCAGCTTAGTAACAGGGTTGAAAGAGCAGTACTTC	CASSLVTGLKEQYF